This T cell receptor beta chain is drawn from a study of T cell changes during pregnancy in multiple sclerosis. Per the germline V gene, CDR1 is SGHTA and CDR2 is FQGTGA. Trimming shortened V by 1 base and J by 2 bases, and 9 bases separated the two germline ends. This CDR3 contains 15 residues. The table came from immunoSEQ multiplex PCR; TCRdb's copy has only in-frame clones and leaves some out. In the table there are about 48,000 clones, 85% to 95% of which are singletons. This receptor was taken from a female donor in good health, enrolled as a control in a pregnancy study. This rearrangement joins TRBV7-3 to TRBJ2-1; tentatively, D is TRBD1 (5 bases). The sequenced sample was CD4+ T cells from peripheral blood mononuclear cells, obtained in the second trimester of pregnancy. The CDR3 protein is CASSLMGRPYNEQFF. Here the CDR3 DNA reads TGTGCCAGCAGCTTAATGGGGCGTCCCTACAATGAGCAGTTCTTC.